This TCR beta chain was retrieved from a study of identical twins. TCRdb independently ran MiXCR on the 5' RACE reads; one entry per CDR3 protein. The sample records about 490,000 distinct CDR3 sequences, 13% to 15% being singletons. Trimming shortened V by 1 base and J by 3 bases, and 19 bases separated the two germline ends. This CDR3 spans 18 amino acids. Per germline, CDR1 SGHRS and CDR2 YFSETQ. The same data also contributed to another study, on yellow fever vaccine responses in identical twins.

This TCR was recovered from a woman younger than 30 in good health. Sequencing used CD4+ T cells sorted from blood. The genes are TRBV5-1 and TRBJ2-2; a weak D match, TRBD2 (5 bases). The CDR3 spells CASSLRATRLPDTGELFF. The CDR3 DNA is TGCGCCAGCAGCTTGAGGGCCACTAGGTTACCGGACACCGGGGAGCTGTTTTTT.